This TCR beta chain was captured in a study of cytomegalovirus exposure and HLA in healthy donors. General study results and limits: It was reportedly the case that the classifier diagnosed cytomegalovirus status with high specificity and sensitivity.

Details on this clone: The target antigen is unknown.

Trimming shortened V by 2 bases and J by 8 bases, and 9 bases separated the two germline ends. CDR3 length: 12 residues. Germline values: CDR1 MDHEN, CDR2 SYDVKM. Data came from immunoSEQ multiplex PCR; TCRdb stores just in-frame clones and leaves some out. In the table there are more than 85,000 clones, 85% to 90% of which are singletons. The rearrangement uses TRBV28 and TRBJ1-2, with D hard to call. Sequenced material: PBMCs. The receptor was isolated from a woman aged 18-29 years in good health and CMV-seropositive. The DNA for the CDR3 is TGTGCCAGCAGTTTACCGCAGCGGGGCTACACCTTC. Translated: CASSLPQRGYTF.